These T cell receptor beta chains were read from a single sample in a study of early T cells in non-severe SARS-CoV-2 infection. TCRdb independently ran MiXCR on the 5' RACE reads; one entry per CDR3 protein. Seen here are some 91,000 distinct CDR3 sequences, around 10% observed once, and the top ten hold around 4.7%. This material consisted of whole blood, taken at baseline. The receptors were sampled from an adult who was a healthcare worker with PCR-confirmed SARS-CoV-2 infection or an uninfected control (not recorded which). Both conserved end residues are part of each CDR3. A D gene is named only where the DNA matches it firmly. Size values are once, few and many counts, or a class for expanded clones, and some rows have none.

v_gene: TRBV7-3; j_gene: TRBJ2-1; d_gene: TRBD1; abundance: NA; CDR3aa: CASSSQTGGTNEQFF; CDR3nt: TGTGCCAGCAGCTCTCAGACAGGGGGCACGAATGAGCAGTTCTTC
v_gene: TRBV6-1; j_gene: TRBJ2-1; d_gene: TRBD2; abundance: few; CDR3aa: CASSPLGGGHNEQFF; CDR3nt: TGTGCCAGCAGTCCTCTGGGCGGGGGACACAATGAGCAGTTCTTC
v_gene: TRBV29-1; j_gene: TRBJ2-7; d_gene: NA; abundance: many; CDR3aa: CSVTAHESDEQYF; CDR3nt: TGCAGCGTTACCGCTCATGAGTCCGACGAGCAGTACTTC
v_gene: TRBV14; j_gene: TRBJ2-3; d_gene: NA; abundance: few; CDR3aa: CASSPYTGFPDTQYF; CDR3nt: TGTGCCAGCAGCCCCTACACAGGGTTTCCAGATACGCAGTATTTT
v_gene: TRBV5-1; j_gene: TRBJ2-2; d_gene: NA; abundance: NA; CDR3aa: CASSSGGDYTGELFF; CDR3nt: TGCGCCAGCAGCTCCGGGGGAGATTACACCGGGGAGCTGTTTTTT
v_gene: TRBV6-1; j_gene: TRBJ1-4; d_gene: NA; abundance: NA; CDR3aa: CASNLGRTNEKLFF; CDR3nt: TGTGCCAGCAACTTGGGCAGAACTAATGAAAAACTGTTTTTT
v_gene: TRBV10-3; j_gene: TRBJ2-7; d_gene: TRBD2; abundance: few; CDR3aa: CAISALTSDVNEQYF; CDR3nt: TGTGCCATCAGTGCTTTGACTAGCGATGTTAACGAGCAGTACTTC
v_gene: TRBV12-3/TRBV12-4; j_gene: TRBJ2-1; d_gene: TRBD2; abundance: many; CDR3aa: CASSLGTSGSVNEQFF; CDR3nt: TGTGCCAGCAGTTTAGGGACTAGCGGAAGTGTCAATGAGCAGTTCTTC
v_gene: TRBV29-1; j_gene: TRBJ1-2; d_gene: NA; abundance: NA; CDR3aa: CSVEDQGYNYGYTF; CDR3nt: TGCAGCGTTGAAGACCAGGGATATAACTATGGCTACACCTTC
v_gene: TRBV5-1; j_gene: TRBJ2-2; d_gene: NA; abundance: many; CDR3aa: CASSLRLGTTGNTGELFF; CDR3nt: TGCGCCAGCAGCTTGAGGCTTGGGACAACGGGTAACACCGGGGAGCTGTTTTTT
v_gene: TRBV3-1; j_gene: TRBJ2-2; d_gene: NA; abundance: few; CDR3aa: CASSQDVARTGELFF; CDR3nt: TGTGCCAGCAGCCAAGACGTCGCCCGCACCGGGGAGCTGTTTTTT
v_gene: TRBV20-1; j_gene: TRBJ2-5; d_gene: NA; abundance: few; CDR3aa: CSALISQETQYF; CDR3nt: TGCAGTGCTTTGATTTCGCAAGAGACCCAGTACTTC
v_gene: TRBV18; j_gene: TRBJ1-4; d_gene: NA; abundance: few; CDR3aa: CASSQGSPNEKLFF; CDR3nt: TGTGCCAGCTCACAAGGGTCTCCTAATGAAAAACTGTTTTTT
v_gene: TRBV18; j_gene: TRBJ1-1; d_gene: NA; abundance: few; CDR3aa: CASAEDRNTEAFF; CDR3nt: TGTGCCAGCGCGGAGGACAGAAACACTGAAGCTTTCTTT
v_gene: TRBV30; j_gene: TRBJ1-4; d_gene: NA; abundance: many; CDR3aa: CAFLTHDSAEKLFF; CDR3nt: TGTGCCTTCCTTACCCACGACAGTGCCGAAAAACTGTTTTTT
v_gene: TRBV27; j_gene: TRBJ1-2; d_gene: NA; abundance: few; CDR3aa: CASSLYPFNYGYTF; CDR3nt: TGTGCCAGCAGTTTATATCCCTTCAACTATGGCTACACCTTC
v_gene: TRBV13; j_gene: TRBJ2-1; d_gene: NA; abundance: NA; CDR3aa: CASSAPLENEQFF; CDR3nt: TGTGCCAGCAGCGCGCCGCTAGAAAATGAGCAGTTCTTC
v_gene: TRBV27; j_gene: TRBJ2-7; d_gene: TRBD2; abundance: NA; CDR3aa: CASSLEGLAGPYEQYF; CDR3nt: TGTGCCAGCAGTTTGGAGGGACTAGCGGGGCCCTACGAGCAGTACTTC
v_gene: TRBV11-3; j_gene: TRBJ2-1; d_gene: TRBD2; abundance: NA; CDR3aa: CASSPSPGLAGEQFF; CDR3nt: TGTGCCAGCAGTCCATCACCGGGACTAGCGGGTGAGCAGTTCTTC
v_gene: TRBV7-9; j_gene: TRBJ2-4; d_gene: NA; abundance: few; CDR3aa: CASSLAAKENIQYF; CDR3nt: TGTGCCAGCAGCTTAGCAGCGAAGGAAAACATTCAGTACTTC
v_gene: TRBV7-9; j_gene: TRBJ2-2; d_gene: TRBD2; abundance: many; CDR3aa: CASSFLAGPTGELFF; CDR3nt: TGTGCCAGCAGCTTTCTAGCGGGGCCCACCGGGGAGCTGTTTTTT
v_gene: TRBV27; j_gene: TRBJ1-6; d_gene: NA; abundance: medium-sized; CDR3aa: CASSLSVGGQTYNSPLHF; CDR3nt: TGTGCCAGCAGTTTATCAGTTGGGGGGCAGACCTATAATTCACCCCTCCACTTT
v_gene: TRBV24-1; j_gene: TRBJ2-1; d_gene: TRBD2; abundance: NA; CDR3aa: CATGNRGGNEQFF; CDR3nt: TGTGCCACCGGGAACCGGGGGGGCAATGAGCAGTTCTTC
v_gene: TRBV6-7; j_gene: TRBJ2-2; d_gene: NA; abundance: few; CDR3aa: CASSYSRGYTGELFF; CDR3nt: TGTGCCAGCAGTTACTCGAGGGGGTACACCGGGGAGCTGTTTTTT
v_gene: TRBV7-9; j_gene: TRBJ1-1; d_gene: TRBD1; abundance: NA; CDR3aa: CASSSGQDTEAFF; CDR3nt: TGTGCCAGCAGCTCGGGACAGGACACTGAAGCTTTCTTT
v_gene: TRBV15; j_gene: TRBJ2-3; d_gene: NA; abundance: many; CDR3aa: CATRTSSTDTQYF; CDR3nt: TGTGCCACCAGGACCTCCTCGACAGATACGCAGTATTTT
v_gene: TRBV20-1; j_gene: TRBJ1-2; d_gene: NA; abundance: NA; CDR3aa: CSARAGISNYGYTF; CDR3nt: TGCAGTGCTAGAGCCGGGATTTCAAACTATGGCTACACCTTC
v_gene: TRBV20-1; j_gene: TRBJ2-7; d_gene: TRBD2; abundance: NA; CDR3aa: CSAREPGGAYEQYF; CDR3nt: TGCAGTGCTAGAGAACCTGGGGGGGCCTACGAGCAGTACTTC
v_gene: TRBV6-1; j_gene: TRBJ2-7; d_gene: TRBD2; abundance: NA; CDR3aa: CASSVTGTSDEQYF; CDR3nt: TGTGCCAGCAGTGTCACAGGGACTAGCGACGAGCAGTACTTC
v_gene: TRBV6-5; j_gene: TRBJ2-7; d_gene: TRBD1; abundance: NA; CDR3aa: CASREGTGDYYEQYF; CDR3nt: TGTGCCAGCAGAGAAGGGACAGGAGATTACTACGAGCAGTACTTC
v_gene: TRBV2; j_gene: TRBJ1-2; d_gene: NA; abundance: many; CDR3aa: CASTEQYGYTF; CDR3nt: TGTGCCAGCACTGAACAGTATGGCTACACCTTC
v_gene: TRBV10-1; j_gene: TRBJ2-1; d_gene: TRBD2; abundance: NA; CDR3aa: CASTSGGLYNEQFF; CDR3nt: TGCGCCAGCACTAGCGGGGGCCTATACAATGAGCAGTTCTTC
v_gene: TRBV12-3/TRBV12-4; j_gene: TRBJ1-3; d_gene: NA; abundance: many; CDR3aa: CASSLAGFGNTIYF; CDR3nt: TGTGCCAGCAGTTTAGCTGGATTCGGAAACACCATATATTTT
v_gene: TRBV5-1; j_gene: TRBJ2-3; d_gene: NA; abundance: few; CDR3aa: CASNSGATSTDTQYF; CDR3nt: TGCGCCAGCAACTCGGGGGCCACCAGCACAGATACGCAGTATTTT
v_gene: TRBV7-9; j_gene: TRBJ2-3; d_gene: NA; abundance: many; CDR3aa: CASSLWATDTQYF; CDR3nt: TGTGCCAGCAGCTTGTGGGCTACAGATACGCAGTATTTT
v_gene: TRBV27; j_gene: TRBJ2-1; d_gene: NA; abundance: NA; CDR3aa: CASSLKAKGLGEQFF; CDR3nt: TGTGCCAGCAGTTTAAAGGCAAAGGGGCTGGGTGAGCAGTTCTTC
v_gene: TRBV29-1; j_gene: TRBJ1-5; d_gene: NA; abundance: NA; CDR3aa: CSASEPYQPQHF; CDR3nt: TGCAGCGCATCGGAGCCTTATCAGCCCCAGCATTTT
v_gene: TRBV7-2; j_gene: TRBJ2-7; d_gene: NA; abundance: many; CDR3aa: CASSLERRVGEQYF; CDR3nt: TGTGCCAGCAGCTTGGAGCGCAGGGTGGGCGAGCAGTACTTC
v_gene: TRBV4-1; j_gene: TRBJ2-1; d_gene: NA; abundance: many; CDR3aa: CASSQDPAGTTNEQFF; CDR3nt: TGCGCCAGCAGCCAAGATCCGGCGGGAACCACCAATGAGCAGTTCTTC
v_gene: TRBV20-1; j_gene: TRBJ1-2; d_gene: TRBD1; abundance: many; CDR3aa: CSAPGDRSFSYGYTF; CDR3nt: TGCAGTGCGCCGGGGGACAGGTCTTTTTCCTATGGCTACACCTTC
v_gene: TRBV6-2/TRBV6-3; j_gene: TRBJ2-1; d_gene: NA; abundance: NA; CDR3aa: CASSSWTIPEQFF; CDR3nt: TGTGCCAGCAGTTCCTGGACTATTCCTGAGCAGTTCTTC